This TCR beta chain stems from a study of blood T cell repertoires in COVID-19. Overall study: Collection of acute and convalescent COVID-19 samples took place in the United States, Italy and Spain. T cells, B-cell-depleted T cells, or PBMCs provided the cDNA or gDNA that served as material.

As originally analysed: Reference gene primer amplification gave nucleated cell count estimates. Here immunoSEQ multiplex PCR was the method, and the copy in TCRdb shows in-frame clones only, minus some. Clone size and V and J calls were adopted from that table, with D and trimming inferred from the DNA. This table has some 150,000 clones, around four fifths appearing once. This clone was observed a few times. The V gene end was trimmed by 3 bases and the J gene end by 4 bases; junction bases not matched to a gene: 10. Germline V gene sequence: CDR1 SGHTS, CDR2 YDEGEE. This CDR3 spans 16 amino acids. The material sequenced was peripheral blood. The chain joins TRBV5-8 to TRBJ1-5; 7 nucleotides match TRBD1. The clonotype comes from a human donor in a cohort sampled during active COVID-19. The CDR3 DNA reads TGTGCCAGCAGCTGGGAAGGGACAGACATGAATCAGCCCCAGCATTTT. Translation gives CASSWEGTDMNQPQHF.